What follows describes a single TCR beta chain. Its matching antigen is unknown. The sample comes from a study of beta chain features in type 1 diabetes. At the level of the study: Patients looked much like healthy donors when it came to age, gender and cell yields. The study examined roughly 100 million sorted cells across all samples.

CDR1 SGDLS and CDR2 YYNGEE come from the germline V gene. Trimming took off 0 bases at V and 0 bases at J, with 11 bases between the two ends. The CDR3 is made up of 16 amino acids. Study-level findings and limits: Type 1 diabetes patients had VDJ junctions that carried fewer insertions and more deletions. There was a moderate but significant shortening of TCRB CDR3s in all four CD4+ subsets of Type 1 diabetes patients.

cDNA synthesis used the whole RNA isolate, giving expressed TCRB sequences. The protocol was immunoSEQ multiplex PCR, while the TCRdb copy is restricted to in-frame clones and leaves out a portion. The profile shows around 600,000 clones, roughly an eighth of them singletons. The source material was naive CD4+ T cells from blood. The clonotype comes from a man aged 25-45 years with type 1 diabetes. This chain links TRBV9 with TRBJ2-3; D possibly corresponds to TRBD2 (5 bases). The CDR3, as DNA: TGTGCCAGCAGCGTAGCCGCAGGACTTAGCACAGATACGCAGTATTTT. This translates into CASSVAAGLSTDTQYF.